These 13 T cell receptor beta chains were sequenced from one sample in a study of blood T cells in healthy people across ages. A sample-barcoded 5' primer and a J-beta primer mix were used in a second PCR of about 7 to 12 cycles. From the 5' RACE reads, TCRdb called clonotypes with MiXCR, one entry per CDR3 protein. This sample yields about 1.4 million distinct CDR3 sequences, of which roughly 59% are seen a single time; about 6.7% belongs to the top ten. The sequenced sample consisted of blood. The receptors come from a man in his late teens or twenties in good health.

The chain recombines TRBV21-1 with TRBJ2-7; no DNA check was done on the table's D call, TRBD1. TRBV21-1 is assigned pseudogene status. The length of the CDR3 is 16 residues. The CDR3 bases are TGTGCCAGCAACCCAAAGGGGGACAGGGGGCCCTACGAGCAGTACTTC. The encoded protein is CASNPKGDRGPYEQYF.

This sequence joins TRBV20-1 and TRBJ2-7; D gene ambiguous. Germline V lookup: CDR1 DFQATT, CDR2 SNEGSKA (reference sequence). There are 14 residues in the CDR3. V was clipped by 6 bases and J by 0 bases, with 15 bases between them. The CDR3 nucleotides are TGCAGTGCGGAACACCGTTCGAGCTCCTACGAGCAGTACTTC. Amino acid sequence: CSAEHRSSSYEQYF.

Of note for this clonotype: A junction end diverges from the germline sequence, so it may reflect a read error. The V gene is TRBV2, the J gene TRBJ2-2; D is possibly TRBD1 (5 bases). This CDR3 has 14 amino acids. Germline V gene sequence: CDR1 SNHLY, CDR2 FYNNEI. The CDR3, as DNA: TGTGTCAGCATGGAGACAGCTAACACCGGGGAGCTGTTTTTT. Protein product: CVSMETANTGELFF.

The CDR3 sequence: CASNPTGERTEAFF. As DNA, the CDR3 is TGCGCCAGCAACCCGACAGGGGAGCGTACTGAAGCTTTCTTT. The V gene is TRBV5-1, the J gene TRBJ1-1, with TRBD1 matching over 8 bases. V shed 6 bases and J 5 bases; nucleotides not matched to a gene: 9. Looked up from germline, CDR1 is SGHRS and CDR2 is YFSETQ. The CDR3 totals 14 residues.

The gene calls are TRBV20-1 and TRBJ1-5; tentatively, D is TRBD1 (6 bases). The CDR3 is 14 amino acids. Trimming pared 3 bases from V and 2 bases from J, leaving 11 bases between. Germline-derived CDR1 and CDR2 are DFQATT and SNEGSKA (reference sequence). Written as DNA, the CDR3 is TGCAGTGCTAGTAGGCAGGGGCGCAATCAGCCCCAGCATTTT. Residues: CSASRQGRNQPQHF.

J is TRBJ2-7 and V is TRBV29-1, with 15 bases lining up with TRBD2. The assigned J gene may be wrong: the sequence end matches TRBJ2-5 better. The CDR3 consists of 16 residues. CDR1 SQVTM and CDR2 ANQGSEA come from the germline V gene. DNA of the CDR3: TGCAGCGTTGGGGGGACTAGCGGGAGGATGGGAGAGACCCAGTACTTC. Translated, it gives CSVGGTSGRMGETQYF.

The chain couples TRBV20-1 to TRBJ1-1, with D uncertain. From germline, CDR1 is DFQATT and CDR2 SNEGSKA (reference sequence). Trimming pared 3 bases from V and 0 bases from J, leaving 8 bases between. This CDR3 is 13 amino acids long. CDR3 sequence: CSASSEVNTEAFF. The CDR3 DNA reads TGCAGTGCTAGTTCAGAAGTGAACACTGAAGCTTTCTTT.

The chain joins TRBV3-1 to TRBJ2-1; D gene ambiguous. Trimming took off 5 bases at V and 7 bases at J, with 9 bases between the two ends. This CDR3 contains 12 residues. Germline assignment: CDR1 LGHDT and CDR2 YNNKEL (reference sequence). For the CDR3, the DNA is TGTGCCAGCAGCGGCTTGGAAAATGAGCAGTTCTTC. The encoded protein is CASSGLENEQFF.

This rearrangement joins TRBV6-5 to TRBJ2-1; tentatively, D is TRBD2 (5 bases). The CDR3 is made up of 14 amino acids. Germline assignment: CDR1 MNHEY and CDR2 SVGAGI. Trimming removed 5 bases from V and 7 bases from J, with 15 bases in between. The CDR3 loop is CASSRRVGGNEQFF. CDR3 DNA: TGTGCCAGCAGTAGGCGGGTAGGAGGTAATGAGCAGTTCTTC.

Regarding this clonotype: This likely comes from a read error, as the CDR3 has no conserved phenylalanine or tryptophan at its end. CDR3 region: CSVEDGTGVLGYTV. The CDR3 DNA sequence: TGCAGCGTTGAAGATGGGACAGGGGTGCTTGGCTACACCGTC. V usage is TRBV29-1 and J usage is TRBJ1-2; 10 bases match TRBD1. The junction had 5 bases not matched to a gene; V was cut back by 0 bases and J by 7 bases. The germline CDR1 and CDR2 sequences are SQVTM and ANQGSEA. The CDR3 is 14 amino acids.

V gene TRBV20-1 combines with J gene TRBJ2-1; D call uncertain. The J call could be wrong; TRBJ2-7 is a better fit for the DNA end. This CDR3 is 14 amino acids long. Per germline, CDR1 DFQATT and CDR2 SNEGSKA (reference sequence). Here the CDR3 reads CSAYLSALYNEQYF. Written as DNA, the CDR3 is TGCAGTGCTTATCTGAGCGCTCTCTACAATGAGCAGTACTTC.

V is TRBV29-1 and J is TRBJ2-1, with D possibly being TRBD2 (6 bases). V dropped 4 bases and J dropped 6 bases, with 16 bases sitting between them. CDR1 and CDR2 (germline): SQVTM, ANQGSEA. The CDR3 sequence is 14 residues long. This chain's CDR3 is CSVAETRYGNEQFF. The CDR3 DNA sequence: TGCAGCGTTGCAGAGACTAGATATGGCAATGAGCAGTTCTTC.

The rearrangement uses TRBV20-1 and TRBJ2-5; either TRBD1 or TRBD2 may fit D (5 bases each). Trimming stripped 4 bases from V and 13 bases from J, with 16 bases between. The CDR3 contains 11 residues. CDR1 is DFQATT and CDR2 is SNEGSKA in the germline V gene (reference sequence). The CDR3 DNA reads as TGCAGTGCTAAAAAAGGGACGTTGGGGTACTTC. It codes for CSAKKGTLGYF.